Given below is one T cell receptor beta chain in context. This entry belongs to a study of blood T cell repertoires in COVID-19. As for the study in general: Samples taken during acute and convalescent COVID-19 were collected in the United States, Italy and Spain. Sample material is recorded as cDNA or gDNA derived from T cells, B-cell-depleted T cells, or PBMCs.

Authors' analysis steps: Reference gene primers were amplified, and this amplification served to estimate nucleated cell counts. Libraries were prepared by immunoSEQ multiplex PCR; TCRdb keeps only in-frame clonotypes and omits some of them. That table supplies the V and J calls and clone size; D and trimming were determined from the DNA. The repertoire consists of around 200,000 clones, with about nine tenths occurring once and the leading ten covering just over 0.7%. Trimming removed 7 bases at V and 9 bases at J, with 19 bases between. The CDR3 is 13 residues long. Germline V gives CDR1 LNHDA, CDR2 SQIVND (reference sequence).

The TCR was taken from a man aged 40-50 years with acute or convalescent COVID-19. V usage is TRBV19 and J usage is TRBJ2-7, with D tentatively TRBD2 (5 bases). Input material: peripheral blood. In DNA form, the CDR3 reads TGTGCCAGTACCCCTAGTGGCGGACTCGGGCAGTACTTC. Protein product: CASTPSGGLGQYF.